The sequence of this TCR beta chain was determined in a study of OX40 agonist ivuxolimab in advanced cancers. Assay used: immunoSEQ multiplex PCR; TCRdb lists only in-frame clones, some missing. The table includes 28,000 or so clones, over 90% detected once. The CDR3 totals 12 residues. Between the trimmed V and J ends, which lost 7 bases and 8 bases, there was a span of 11 bases. Per the germline V gene, CDR1 is SNHLY and CDR2 is FYNNEI. This clonotype originated in an adult with an advanced solid tumor such as melanoma, head and neck, liver or kidney cancer. This rearrangement joins TRBV2 to TRBJ1-4; possible D gene TRBD1, 5 bases. The input for sequencing was CD4+ or CD8+ T cells sorted from blood, taken in a trial of the OX40 agonist ivuxolimab. As DNA, the CDR3 is TGTGCCAGCACCGGGACGGGAGAAAAACTGTTTTTT. Amino acid sequence: CASTGTGEKLFF.